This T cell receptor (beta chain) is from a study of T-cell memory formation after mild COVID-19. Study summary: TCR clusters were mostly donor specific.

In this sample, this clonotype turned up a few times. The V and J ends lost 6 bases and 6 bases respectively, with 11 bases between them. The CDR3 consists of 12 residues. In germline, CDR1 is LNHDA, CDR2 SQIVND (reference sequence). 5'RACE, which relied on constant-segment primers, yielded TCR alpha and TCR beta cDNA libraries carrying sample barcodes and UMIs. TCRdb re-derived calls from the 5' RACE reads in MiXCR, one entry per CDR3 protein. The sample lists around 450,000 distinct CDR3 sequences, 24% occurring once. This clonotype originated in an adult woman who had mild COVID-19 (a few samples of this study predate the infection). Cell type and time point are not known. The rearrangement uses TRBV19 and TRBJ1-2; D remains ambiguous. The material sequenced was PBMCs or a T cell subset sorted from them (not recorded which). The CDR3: CASSYLENGYTF. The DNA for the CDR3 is TGTGCCAGTAGCTATTTGGAAAATGGCTACACCTTC.